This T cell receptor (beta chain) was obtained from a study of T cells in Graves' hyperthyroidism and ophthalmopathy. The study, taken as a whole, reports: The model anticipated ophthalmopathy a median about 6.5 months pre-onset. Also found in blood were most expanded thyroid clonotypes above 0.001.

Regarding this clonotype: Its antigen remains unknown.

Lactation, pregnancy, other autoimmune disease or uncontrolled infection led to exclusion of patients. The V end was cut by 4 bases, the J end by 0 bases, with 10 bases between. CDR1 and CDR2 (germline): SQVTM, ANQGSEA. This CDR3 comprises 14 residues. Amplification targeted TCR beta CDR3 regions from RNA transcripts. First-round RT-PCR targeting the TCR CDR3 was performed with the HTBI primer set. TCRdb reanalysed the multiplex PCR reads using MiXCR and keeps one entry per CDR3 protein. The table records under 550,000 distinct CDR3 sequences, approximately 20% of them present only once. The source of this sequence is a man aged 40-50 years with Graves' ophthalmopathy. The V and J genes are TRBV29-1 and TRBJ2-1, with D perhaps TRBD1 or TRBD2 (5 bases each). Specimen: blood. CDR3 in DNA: TGCAGCGTTGGGGGACCAATCTCCTACAATGAGCAGTTCTTC. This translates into CSVGGPISYNEQFF.